The 29 T cell receptor beta chains in this list originate from one sample, sequenced in a study of cytomegalovirus exposure and HLA in healthy donors. Amplification used 60 Vbeta primers and 13 Jbeta primers. The data were produced by immunoSEQ multiplex PCR, yet TCRdb's version contains in-frame clones alone and is incomplete. This sample has about 100,000 clones; roughly two thirds occur once, and the top ten carry roughly 3.5%. The specimen was PBMCs. The receptors come from a man between 35 and 55 years old in good health and CMV-seronegative.

The V call is TRBV6-5, the J call TRBJ1-5, with 7 bases aligning to TRBD1. The CDR3 totals 15 residues. After removal of 6 bases from V and 9 bases from J, the junction contained 14 bases not matched to a gene. The germline V gene has CDR1 MNHEY and CDR2 SVGAGI. Here the CDR3 DNA reads TGTGCCAGCAGACCAACGACAGGGATAAACGTGCCCCAGCATTTT. Translated, it gives CASRPTTGINVPQHF.

CDR3 DNA: TGTGCCAGCAGCGTAGAGGGATGGGACAGGGTAAGAGATGAGCAGTTCTTC. Translation gives CASSVEGWDRVRDEQFF. The chain carries TRBV9 and TRBJ2-1; 9 positions agree with TRBD1. CDR3 length: 17 residues. Germline lookup yields CDR1 SGDLS and CDR2 YYNGEE. V gave up 0 bases and J gave up 8 bases; unmatched junction bases: 12.

The rearrangement uses TRBV27 and TRBJ2-7, with TRBD1 identical over 11 bases. The CDR3 sequence is 14 residues long. Germline V gives CDR1 MNHEY, CDR2 SMNVEV (reference sequence). The V segment lost 5 bases and the J segment 8 bases; nucleotides outside the gene matches: 8. CDR3 loop: CASSLRTGGSKQYF. CDR3 coding DNA: TGTGCCAGCAGTCTAAGGACAGGGGGCTCGAAGCAGTACTTC.

Only a few counts were recorded for this clone. The chain carries TRBV4-1 and TRBJ1-4; 10 bases line up with TRBD1. Germline V gene sequence: CDR1 MGHRA, CDR2 YSYEKL. The CDR3 is 13 residues long. Trimming at V came to 4 bases and at J to 11 bases, leaving 4 bases not matched to a gene. The CDR3: CASSPRDRGKLFF. The CDR3 region has the DNA TGCGCCAGCAGCCCCCGGGACAGGGGCAAACTGTTTTTT.

Only a few counts were recorded for this clone. In the same sample, other DNA sequences code for this CDR3. This sequence joins TRBV7-9 and TRBJ2-7; TRBD1 matches 8 bases. The ends lost 1 base at V and 6 bases at J; junction bases unmatched: 5. Germline CDR1 SEHNR, CDR2 FQNEAQ (reference sequence). There are 14 residues in the CDR3. CDR3 amino acids: CASSLVAGGSEQYF. The DNA of the CDR3 is TGTGCCAGCAGCTTAGTCGCAGGGGGCAGCGAGCAGTACTTC.

The chain is built from TRBV6-5 and TRBJ2-3; possible D gene TRBD1, 6 bases. The V gene lost 5 bases and the J gene lost 4 bases, with 13 bases spanning the gap. CDR3 length: 14 residues. Germline loops: CDR1 MNHEY, CDR2 SVGAGI. Here the CDR3 reads CASSRRGGADTQYF. The CDR3 DNA reads as TGTGCCAGCAGTCGGCGAGGGGGTGCAGATACGCAGTATTTT.

The chain links TRBV5-1 to TRBJ2-1, with TRBD2 identical over 8 bases. CDR3 length: 16 residues. The J segment lost 3 bases and the V segment lost 0 bases, leaving 5 bases of the junction unmatched. Germline CDR1 is SGHRS and CDR2 is YFSETQ. CDR3 nucleotides: TGCGCCAGCAGCTTGGAAGGGACTAGTGGCTACAATGAGCAGTTCTTC. Protein product: CASSLEGTSGYNEQFF.

The chain employs TRBV27 and TRBJ1-1; TRBD1 might be the D (5 bases). This CDR3 comprises 13 residues. V lost 0 bases, J lost 11 bases, and 13 bases lay in between. Germline CDR1 is MNHEY and CDR2 is SMNVEV (reference sequence). Here the CDR3 reads CASSLSIRESAFF. The CDR3 nucleotides read TGTGCCAGCAGTTTATCGATCAGGGAATCGGCTTTCTTT.

Turning to this clone: The sample contains more than one DNA sequence encoding this CDR3. The chain carries TRBV7-9 and TRBJ1-4; D unclear. The V end lost 4 bases, the J end lost 8 bases, and 14 bases lay between the germline ends. The CDR3 is made up of 14 amino acids. Germline V lookup: CDR1 SEHNR, CDR2 FQNEAQ (reference sequence). CDR3 protein: CASSSRQGDEKLFF. The CDR3 DNA reads as TGTGCCAGCAGCTCCCGACAAGGCGACGAAAAACTGTTTTTT.

The chain uses TRBV10-3 and TRBJ2-7; D is unresolved. The CDR3 covers 12 residues. Germline CDR1 reads ENHRY; CDR2 reads SYGVKD. Deletions cut 6 bases from V and 1 base from J, with 7 bases between. The CDR3 region is CAISQDSYEQYF. The CDR3 DNA sequence: TGTGCCATCAGCCAGGATTCCTACGAGCAGTACTTC.

To note about this clone: Other DNA sequences in the sample encode the same CDR3. This chain joins TRBV6-1 and TRBJ1-2, with D uncertain. There are 13 residues in the CDR3. Germline V gene lookup returns CDR1 MNHNS and CDR2 SASEGT. Trimming removed 7 bases at V and 8 bases at J, with 17 bases between. In DNA, the CDR3 is TGTGCCAGCACCCCCCGGAGATCTAGCGGCTACACCTTC. Translating gives CASTPRRSSGYTF.

The chain employs TRBV29-1 and TRBJ1-5; the D is unclear. This CDR3 has 16 residues. CDR1 SQVTM and CDR2 ANQGSEA come from the germline V gene. The V and J ends lost 4 bases and 1 base respectively, with 17 bases between them. CDR3: CSVGLSSRGSNQPQHF. The CDR3 DNA reads as TGCAGCGTTGGATTGAGTAGTAGAGGGAGCAATCAGCCCCAGCATTTT.

The V gene is TRBV5-8, the J gene TRBJ2-1, with TRBD1 as a possible D gene (6 bases). V was pared by 4 bases and J by 9 bases, with 14 bases between. This CDR3 is built from 13 residues. CDR1 is SGHTS, CDR2 YDEGEE, per germline. The CDR3 sequence: CASSPIRGGEQFF. CDR3 bases: TGTGCCAGCAGCCCCATCAGGGGTGGTGAGCAGTTCTTC.

This chain joins TRBV11-3 and TRBJ2-7; the match to TRBD1 covers 10 bases. Trimming took 0 bases from V and 3 from J; bases not matched to a gene: 2. Germline CDR1 SGHNT, CDR2 YENEEA. This CDR3 comprises 15 residues. CDR3 protein: CASSLDGTGDYEQYF. The DNA for the CDR3 is TGTGCCAGCAGCTTAGATGGGACAGGGGACTACGAGCAGTACTTC.

The chain has TRBV7-2 and TRBJ1-4, with TRBD1 as a possible D gene (6 bases). Trimming took off 6 bases at V and 2 bases at J, with 10 bases between the two ends. The CDR3 runs to 14 residues. Germline V gives CDR1 SGHTA, CDR2 FQGNSA. The CDR3 nucleotides are TGTGCCAGCAGACTTGACAGGACTAATGAAAAACTGTTTTTT. Protein sequence: CASRLDRTNEKLFF.

The J gene is TRBJ1-2, the V gene TRBV9, with TRBD1 as a possible D gene (6 bases). Germline V gives CDR1 SGDLS, CDR2 YYNGEE. CDR3 length equals 14 residues. V was cut by 3 bases and J by 4 bases, with 13 bases left in between. The CDR3 sequence is CASSAPQGTYGYTF. In DNA, the CDR3 is TGTGCCAGCAGCGCGCCGCAGGGGACCTATGGCTACACCTTC.

This sequence joins TRBV6-5 and TRBJ2-7; D may be TRBD2 (5 bases). The CDR3 extends over 16 amino acids. The V gene lost 4 bases and the J gene lost 1 base, with 17 bases spanning the gap. Germline CDR1 MNHEY, CDR2 SVGAGI. CDR3 region: CASSSGWRTGSYEQYF. For the CDR3, the DNA is TGTGCCAGCAGTTCGGGGTGGAGGACGGGGTCCTACGAGCAGTACTTC.

Regarding this clone: Lacking the conserved final phenylalanine or tryptophan, this CDR3 likely reflects a read error. The CDR3 nucleotides read TGTGCCAGCAGTTACGGACAAATGAATTCACCCCTCCACGTT. This translates into CASSYGQMNSPLHV. The V and J genes are TRBV6-5 and TRBJ1-6, with D perhaps TRBD1 (5 bases). CDR1 is MNHEY, CDR2 SVGAGI, per germline. This CDR3 has 14 residues. V lost 2 bases to trimming and J lost 7 bases, with 9 bases between them.

The chain links TRBV7-9 to TRBJ2-7; tentatively, D is TRBD2 (5 bases). CDR1 and CDR2 (germline): SEHNR, FQNEAQ (reference sequence). V gave up 5 bases and J gave up 6 bases, with 8 bases separating them. There are 11 residues in the CDR3. The CDR3 region is CASSPGSEQYF. CDR3 coding DNA: TGTGCCAGCAGCCCGGGGAGCGAGCAGTACTTC.

This clone showed up just a few times. The rearrangement joins TRBV9 to TRBJ2-1, with 8 bases identical to TRBD2. V trimming: 0 bases; J trimming: 3 bases; junction bases outside the gene matches: 2. Germline V gene sequence: CDR1 SGDLS, CDR2 YYNGEE. This CDR3 contains 15 residues. The CDR3 protein is CASSVEAGDYNEQFF. The CDR3, as DNA: TGTGCCAGCAGCGTAGAAGCGGGGGACTACAATGAGCAGTTCTTC.

The sample holds a few counts of this clone. The chain is built from TRBV6-1 and TRBJ2-1; possible D gene TRBD1, 5 bases. This CDR3 has 14 residues. The germline V gene has CDR1 MNHNS and CDR2 SASEGT. Between the trimmed V and J ends, which lost 6 bases and 4 bases, there was a span of 13 bases. The CDR3 DNA reads TGTGCCAGCAGACCACAGGTGACGTACAATGAGCAGTTCTTC. Translated: CASRPQVTYNEQFF.

This chain uses TRBV11-2 with TRBJ2-1; D is unclear. Trimming removed 5 bases at V and 0 bases at J, with 14 bases between. The length of the CDR3 is 16 residues. Germline assignment: CDR1 SGHAT and CDR2 FQNNGV. The CDR3 here is CASSLRGLSSYNEQFF. CDR3 DNA: TGTGCCAGCAGCCTGCGCGGCCTTAGCTCCTACAATGAGCAGTTCTTC.

The V and J genes are TRBV27 and TRBJ1-4, with 8 positions matching TRBD1. The CDR3 loop spans 19 amino acids. J gave up 0 bases and V 4 bases, and 13 bases lay outside the gene matches. Germline CDR1 MNHEY, CDR2 SMNVEV (reference sequence). As DNA, the CDR3 is TGTGCCAGCAGTTCCCAACCTCAGGGGGCCCACACAACTAATGAAAAACTGTTTTTT. Its translation: CASSSQPQGAHTTNEKLFF.

The chain uses TRBV12-5 and TRBJ2-7; 11 bases match TRBD2. V trimming: 7 bases; J trimming: 3 bases; junction bases outside the gene matches: 11. The CDR3 has 16 residues. In germline, CDR1 is LGHNT, CDR2 FRNRAP. In nucleotides, the CDR3 is TGTGCTAGTGCCGATTCTAGCGGGGGGCGATTCTACGAGCAGTACTTC. Its translation: CASADSSGGRFYEQYF.

The rearrangement uses TRBV29-1 and TRBJ2-1; 10 nucleotides align to TRBD2. CDR3 length: 19 residues. In germline, CDR1 is SQVTM, CDR2 ANQGSEA. V shed 4 bases, J shed 1 base, and the junction held 16 bases outside the gene matches. The CDR3 loop is CSVAGGLANPHTSYNEQFF. The CDR3 DNA follows: TGCAGCGTTGCGGGGGGACTAGCGAACCCTCATACTTCCTACAATGAGCAGTTCTTC.

The chain recombines TRBV9 with TRBJ2-2, with 7 bases fitting TRBD2. Per the germline V gene, CDR1 is SGDLS and CDR2 is YYNGEE. The CDR3 spans 13 residues. J was trimmed by 7 bases and V by 1 base; bases with no gene match: 1. CDR3 nucleotide sequence: TGTGCCAGCAGCGTATGGGAGGGCGGGGAGCTGTTTTTT. This gives the protein CASSVWEGGELFF. Using reference TRBV9 and TRBJ2-2 for the parts outside the CDR3, the full variable domain is DSGVTQTPKHLITATGQRVTLRCSPRSGDLSVYWYQQSLDQGLQFLIQYYNGEERAKGNILERFSAQQFPDLHSELNLSSLELGDSALYFCASSVWEGGELFFGEGSRLTVL.

The chain carries TRBV7-9 and TRBJ2-7; D not resolved. Germline CDR1 is SEHNR and CDR2 is FQNEAQ (reference sequence). Trimming pared 3 bases from V and 0 bases from J, leaving 12 bases between. The CDR3 length is 15 residues. CDR3 amino acids: CASSLEQTFSYEQYF. The DNA of the CDR3 is TGTGCCAGCAGCTTGGAGCAAACTTTCTCCTACGAGCAGTACTTC.

The chain combines TRBV16 with TRBJ2-3, with 7 bases aligning to TRBD1. This CDR3 comprises 14 residues. CDR1 is KGHSY and CDR2 is FQNENV in the germline V gene. The junction had 2 bases not matched to a gene; V was cut back by 4 bases and J by 1 base. CDR3 residues: CASSLGQGTDTQYF. CDR3 bases: TGTGCCAGCAGCCTTGGACAGGGCACAGATACGCAGTATTTT.

This clone was observed a single time. The chain uses TRBV28 and TRBJ2-2; 8 nucleotides agree with TRBD2. V lost 5 bases and J lost 7; bases outside the gene matches: 6. From germline, CDR1 is MDHEN and CDR2 SYDVKM. The CDR3 length is 14 residues. This chain's CDR3 is CASSPGGPYGELFF. The CDR3 bases are TGTGCCAGCAGTCCGGGGGGGCCTTACGGGGAGCTGTTTTTT.